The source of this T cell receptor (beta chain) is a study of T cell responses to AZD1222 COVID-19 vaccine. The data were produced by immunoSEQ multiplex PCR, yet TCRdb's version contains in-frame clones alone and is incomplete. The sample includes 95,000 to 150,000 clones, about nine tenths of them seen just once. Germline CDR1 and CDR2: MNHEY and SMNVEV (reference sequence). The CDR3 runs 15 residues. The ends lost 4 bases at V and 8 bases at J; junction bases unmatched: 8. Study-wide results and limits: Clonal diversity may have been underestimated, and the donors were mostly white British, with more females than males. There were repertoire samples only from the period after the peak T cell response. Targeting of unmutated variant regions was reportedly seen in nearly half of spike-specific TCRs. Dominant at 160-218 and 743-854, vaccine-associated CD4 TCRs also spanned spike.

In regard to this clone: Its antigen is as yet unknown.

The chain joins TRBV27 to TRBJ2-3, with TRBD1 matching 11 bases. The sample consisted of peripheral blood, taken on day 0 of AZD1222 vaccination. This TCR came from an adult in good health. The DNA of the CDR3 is TGTGCCAGCAGTTACACCCCCGGGACAGGGGGTACGCAGTATTTT. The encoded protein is CASSYTPGTGGTQYF.